Shown below are 28 T cell receptor beta chains from a single sample sequenced in a study of neurological immune-mediated disorders. TCRdb passed the 5' RACE reads through MiXCR, listing each CDR3 protein once. The sample yields some 60,000 distinct CDR3 sequences, about 8.9% seen once. Sample time point: longitudinal time-point 2. The material sequenced was PBMCs. The receptors here all came from a young man in good health.

At least ten counts were recorded for this clonotype. This rearrangement joins TRBV12-3 or TRBV12-4 to TRBJ1-1; TRBD1 aligns across 7 bases. The CDR3 runs to 14 residues. With V trimmed by 4 bases and J by 1 base, 3 bases remained unmatched. Written as DNA, the CDR3 is TGTGCCAGCAGTTCCAGGGGGAAGAACACTGAAGCTTTCTTT. This translates into CASSSRGKNTEAFF.

This clonotype was picked up many times. V usage is TRBV7-3 and J usage is TRBJ2-1; 12 bases match TRBD1. Trimming at V came to 2 bases and at J to 5 bases, leaving 10 bases not matched to a gene. CDR1 and CDR2 (germline): SGHTA, FQGTGA. CDR3 length: 18 amino acids. The CDR3 is CASSLGGQGASFDNEQFF. The CDR3, as DNA: TGTGCCAGCAGCTTAGGGGGACAGGGGGCGAGTTTCGACAATGAGCAGTTCTTC.

This clonotype appeared many times. The chain joins TRBV5-1 to TRBJ1-4, with a tentative D call TRBD1 (6 bases). In germline, CDR1 is SGHRS, CDR2 YFSETQ. The CDR3 runs 15 residues. The V gene lost 4 bases and the J gene lost 0 bases, with 10 bases spanning the gap. The CDR3 region is CASSRTAPTNEKLFF. The CDR3 DNA sequence: TGCGCCAGCAGCCGGACAGCTCCAACTAATGAAAAACTGTTTTTT.

This clonotype was found many times. V is TRBV27 and J is TRBJ1-1; 8 bases match TRBD1. This CDR3 region has 16 residues. Germline V CDR1 and CDR2: MNHEY, SMNVEV (reference sequence). The V and J ends lost 5 bases and 3 bases, in that order; junction bases with no gene match: 11. CDR3 sequence: CASSKTRGRPDTEAFF. DNA for the CDR3: TGTGCCAGCAGTAAAACCAGGGGGCGCCCCGACACTGAAGCTTTCTTT.

At least ten counts were recorded for this clonotype. The chain is built from TRBV2 and TRBJ2-5; D not resolved. The CDR3 runs 14 residues. Germline V lookup: CDR1 SNHLY, CDR2 FYNNEI. The V gene lost 4 bases and the J gene lost 1 base, with 10 bases spanning the gap. CDR3 in DNA: TGTGCCAGCAGTGTTCTCGCATTCCAAGAGACCCAGTACTTC. It codes for CASSVLAFQETQYF. Filled out from reference TRBV2 and TRBJ2-5, the complete variable domain reads EPEVTQTPSHQVTQMGQEVILRCVPISNHLYFYWYRQILGQKVEFLVSFYNNEISEKSEIFDDQFSVERPDGSNFTLKIRSTKLEDSAMYFCASSVLAFQETQYFGPGTRLLVL.

In its sample, this clonotype was seen many times. This sequence joins TRBV5-4 and TRBJ2-3, with unresolved D. V was trimmed by 6 bases and J by 2 bases, leaving 13 bases between them. CDR1 SGHNT and CDR2 YYREEE come from the germline V gene (reference sequence). This CDR3 spans 14 amino acids. CDR3 DNA sequence: TGTGCCAGCAACCTCCCCCATTCCACAGATACGCAGTATTTT. Protein product: CASNLPHSTDTQYF. The complete variable domain, with remaining parts taken from reference TRBV5-4 and TRBJ2-3, reads ETGVTQSPTHLIKTRGQQVTLRCSSQSGHNTVSWYQQALGQGPQFIFQYYREEENGRGNFPPRFSGLQFPNYSSELNVNALELDDSALYLCASNLPHSTDTQYFGPGTRLTVL.

In its sample, this clonotype was seen many times. The chain uses TRBV6-4 and TRBJ2-1; no reliable D call. Germline V lookup: CDR1 MRHNA, CDR2 SNTAGT. CDR3 size: 14 residues. Trimming cost V 0 bases and J 4 bases, with 7 bases left between them. DNA of the CDR3: TGTGCCAGCAGTGACTCCCCCGAATACAATGAGCAGTTCTTC. Translated, it gives CASSDSPEYNEQFF.

The rearrangement uses TRBV7-9 and TRBJ2-7, with D perhaps TRBD1 (5 bases). The CDR3 totals 15 residues. From germline, CDR1 is SEHNR and CDR2 FQNEAQ (reference sequence). The V and J ends lost 0 bases and 2 bases respectively, with 11 bases between them. CDR3 loop: CASSLASGKAYEQYF. For the CDR3, the DNA is TGTGCCAGCAGCTTAGCGTCAGGGAAGGCCTACGAGCAGTACTTC.

This clonotype was seen repeatedly, ten times or more. The CDR3 sequence is CASGSRGAANAPDTQYF. The CDR3 coding sequence is TGTGCCAGCGGTTCCCGGGGAGCGGCCAATGCCCCAGATACGCAGTATTTT. J is TRBJ2-3 and V is TRBV7-2; D is possibly TRBD2 (5 bases). V lost 8 bases, J lost 4 bases, and 25 bases lay in between. CDR1 SGHTA and CDR2 FQGNSA come from the germline V gene. This CDR3 is built from 17 residues.

This clonotype was picked up many times. The gene calls are TRBV5-4 and TRBJ1-6; TRBD1 is a possible D gene (6 bases). The CDR3 runs 16 residues. CDR1 and CDR2 from the germline V gene are SGHNT and YYREEE (reference sequence). With 5 bases removed from V and 7 bases from J, the gap between germline ends came to 19 bases. CDR3 in amino acids: CASRRTDPLGNSPLHF. DNA of the CDR3: TGTGCCAGCAGGAGGACAGATCCTTTGGGGAATTCACCCCTCCACTTT.

In this sample, this clonotype turned up many times. The rearrangement joins TRBV3-1 to TRBJ2-7, with D perhaps matching TRBD2 (6 bases). This CDR3 region has 15 residues. Between the trimmed V and J ends, which lost 6 bases and 1 base, there was a span of 16 bases. Per germline, CDR1 LGHDT and CDR2 YNNKEL (reference sequence). The CDR3 is CASRPLGGASYEQYF. The CDR3 coding sequence is TGTGCCAGCAGGCCGCTGGGCGGGGCTTCCTACGAGCAGTACTTC.

The table lists this clonotype with many counts. This sequence joins TRBV28 and TRBJ2-1; 7 bases match TRBD1. The CDR3 contains 12 residues. Germline-derived CDR1 and CDR2 are MDHEN and SYDVKM. With V trimmed by 6 bases and J by 8 bases, 4 bases remained unmatched. CDR3 loop: CASRRQGDEQFF. CDR3 in DNA: TGTGCCAGCAGAAGACAGGGCGATGAGCAGTTCTTC.

There are many counts of this clonotype. This chain connects TRBV6-6 to TRBJ2-7, with D possibly matching TRBD1 (5 bases). The ends were cut back, 2 bases at V and 9 bases at J, with 11 bases in the middle. CDR1 and CDR2 from the germline V gene are MNHNY and SVGAGI (reference sequence). This CDR3 region has 12 residues. CDR3 nucleotides: TGTGCCAGCAGTTACCAGGGTGGTGGGCAGTACTTC. Encoded protein: CASSYQGGGQYF.

There are many counts of this clonotype. The chain joins TRBV28 to TRBJ2-5; D not resolved. Germline V gene lookup returns CDR1 MDHEN and CDR2 SYDVKM. V lost 6 bases, J lost 1 base, and 15 bases lay in between. This CDR3 has 15 amino acids. This chain's CDR3 is CASRSAKTIQETQYF. In nucleotides, the CDR3 is TGTGCCAGCAGATCAGCCAAGACCATCCAAGAGACCCAGTACTTC. Using reference TRBV28 and TRBJ2-5 for the parts outside the CDR3, the full variable domain is DVKVTQSSRYLVKRTGEKVFLECVQDMDHENMFWYRQDPGLGLRLIYFSYDVKMKEKGDIPEGYSVSREKKERFSLILESASTNQTSMYLCASRSAKTIQETQYFGPGTRLLVL.

At least ten counts were recorded for this clonotype. The V gene is TRBV6-2 or TRBV6-3, the J gene TRBJ2-5; 12 bases are shared with TRBD2. J was trimmed by 7 bases and V by 2 bases; bases with no gene match: 8. Germline V gene sequence: CDR1 MNHEY, CDR2 SVGEGT. The CDR3 length is 16 residues. This CDR3 is CASSYPSGRALGTQYF. The CDR3 DNA reads as TGTGCCAGCAGTTACCCTAGCGGGAGGGCCCTCGGGACCCAGTACTTC.

The V and J genes are TRBV10-2 and TRBJ2-3; no firm D call. The germline V gene encodes CDR1 WSHSY and CDR2 SAAADI. The V and J ends lost 2 bases and 6 bases respectively, with 6 bases between them. The CDR3 loop spans 12 amino acids. The CDR3 reads CASSEAGDTQYF. The CDR3 DNA reads TGCGCCAGCAGTGAGGCCGGGGATACGCAGTATTTT.

The sample holds many counts of this clonotype. The chain links TRBV5-1 to TRBJ2-5, with D possibly matching TRBD1 (6 bases). Germline CDR1 SGHRS, CDR2 YFSETQ. There are 14 residues in the CDR3. Trimming removed 5 bases at V and 5 bases at J, with 16 bases between. In DNA, the CDR3 is TGCGCCAGCAGTGGGGGACAAGTCTCCGAGACCCAGTACTTC. This sequence encodes CASSGGQVSETQYF.

The sample holds many counts of this clonotype. V and J are TRBV3-1 and TRBJ1-1; 9 bases fit TRBD1. This CDR3 comprises 16 residues. Trimming cost V 4 bases and J 10 bases; bases outside gene matches: 16. CDR1 is LGHDT and CDR2 is YNNKEL in the germline V gene (reference sequence). The CDR3 loop is CASSPAPGTGYYRAFF. CDR3 DNA: TGTGCCAGCAGCCCAGCCCCCGGGACAGGGTATTATCGAGCTTTCTTT.

This clonotype was seen repeatedly, ten times or more. The chain uses TRBV10-2 and TRBJ1-1, with D possibly TRBD1 on 5 matching bases. Trimming shortened V by 1 base and J by 8 bases, and 17 bases separated the two germline ends. Germline V gives CDR1 WSHSY, CDR2 SAAADI. This CDR3 has 15 amino acids. The CDR3 sequence: CASSELQGLYPEAFF. CDR3 nucleotide sequence: TGCGCCAGCAGTGAGTTGCAGGGACTATACCCCGAAGCTTTCTTT.

This clonotype came up many times. The chain uses TRBV2 and TRBJ1-2; the D is unclear. The CDR3 runs 14 residues. The ends were cut back, 0 bases at V and 1 base at J, with 6 bases in the middle. The germline V gene has CDR1 SNHLY and CDR2 FYNNEI. The CDR3 here is CASSEALRNYGYTF. The CDR3 DNA reads TGTGCCAGCAGTGAAGCGCTTCGTAACTATGGCTACACCTTC.

Comment on this clonotype: The junction and the germline gene differ at one end; a read error may be behind it. V gene TRBV7-2 combines with J gene TRBJ2-2; possibly TRBD2 for D (5 bases). There are 15 residues in the CDR3. CDR1 and CDR2 (germline): SGHTA, FQGNSA. The CDR3 region is CASSRGLTNTGEMFF. Written as DNA, the CDR3 is TGTGCAAGCAGCCGTGGACTGACGAACACCGGGGAGATGTTTTTT.

At least ten counts were recorded for this clonotype. V and J are TRBV10-3 and TRBJ1-1; D gene uncertain. This CDR3 has 14 residues. Trimming took off 4 bases at V and 0 bases at J, with 9 bases between the two ends. In germline, CDR1 is ENHRY, CDR2 SYGVKD. The CDR3 sequence: CAISVTGMNTEAFF. CDR3 sequence (DNA): TGTGCCATCAGTGTTACGGGAATGAACACTGAAGCTTTCTTT.

In this sample, this clonotype turned up many times. The genes are TRBV6-6 and TRBJ2-5, with no clear D. There are 12 residues in the CDR3. V lost 6 bases to trimming and J lost 0 bases, with 5 bases between them. Germline CDR1 reads MNHNY; CDR2 reads SVGAGI (reference sequence). The CDR3 is CASRRYQETQYF. As DNA, the CDR3 is TGTGCCAGCAGGCGGTACCAAGAGACCCAGTACTTC.

About this clonotype itself: One junction end does not reproduce the germline sequence, and a read error may be involved. The chain combines TRBV7-9 with TRBJ2-3, with TRBD2 matching over 7 bases. Germline CDR1 SEHNR, CDR2 FQNEAQ (reference sequence). The CDR3 spans 16 residues. CDR3 residues: CASRFGQRDSADTQYF. In DNA, the CDR3 is TGTGCCAGCCGCTTCGGTCAGCGGGATAGCGCAGATACGCAGTATTTT.

This rearrangement joins TRBV10-3 to TRBJ2-3; 16 bases are a match to TRBD2. V was pared by 6 bases and J by 4 bases, with 13 bases of the junction left unmatched. The CDR3 is 19 amino acids. Looked up from germline, CDR1 is ENHRY and CDR2 is SYGVKD. CDR3: CAIRDAGTSGRASADTQYF. Here the CDR3 DNA reads TGTGCCATCAGAGACGCCGGGACTAGCGGGAGGGCTAGCGCAGATACGCAGTATTTT.

The chain links TRBV7-8 to TRBJ1-1; D perhaps matches TRBD1 (5 bases). V lost 5 bases, J lost 0 bases, and 10 bases lay in between. Germline V CDR1 and CDR2: SGHVS, FQNEAQ. CDR3 length equals 14 residues. The CDR3 nucleotides are TGTGCCAGCAGCCAGGGAGGGTTGAACACTGAAGCTTTCTTT. Translation: CASSQGGLNTEAFF.

This clonotype showed up many times. CDR3 in amino acids: CASSVGVMNYGYTF. DNA of the CDR3: TGTGCCAGCAGCGTAGGGGTGATGAACTATGGCTACACCTTC. J is TRBJ1-2 and V is TRBV9; D remains ambiguous. V shed 0 bases and J shed 2 bases, with 8 bases lying between them. CDR1 is SGDLS, CDR2 YYNGEE, per germline. This CDR3 is 14 amino acids long.

This clonotype came up many times. The genes are TRBV20-1 and TRBJ2-2, with 8 positions matching TRBD2. The trim removed 7 bases at V and 6 bases at J, leaving 4 bases unmatched. The germline V gene has CDR1 DFQATT and CDR2 SNEGSKA (reference sequence). The CDR3 totals 12 residues. The CDR3 loop reads CSEREIPGELFF. The CDR3 DNA sequence: TGCAGTGAGCGGGAGATTCCCGGGGAGCTGTTTTTT.